Presented here are 30 T cell receptor beta chains from one specimen sequenced in a study of blood T cells in healthy people across ages. A second PCR, run for about 7 to 11 cycles, used a sample-barcoded 5' primer plus a J-beta primer mix. One entry per CDR3 protein results from TCRdb running MiXCR on the 5' RACE reads. In the table there are approximately 350,000 distinct CDR3 sequences, roughly half of which are singletons. Sequencing was done on a sample of blood. The source is a man aged 55 to 70 in good health.

As for this clonotype: Compared with germline, one end of the junction differs, possibly owing to a read error. This chain uses TRBV3-1 with TRBJ1-2, with D unresolved. CDR1 is LGHDT, CDR2 YNNKEL, per germline (reference sequence). The CDR3 is 15 amino acids. The CDR3 loop reads CAGSQTRQANYGYTF. The DNA of the CDR3 is TGTGCCGGCAGCCAAACCAGGCAAGCTAACTATGGCTACACCTTC.

The rearrangement links TRBV7-3 to TRBJ2-1; 7 bases agree with TRBD1. Germline V lookup: CDR1 SGHTA, CDR2 FQGTGA. The CDR3 length is 14 residues. V lost 5 bases to trimming and J lost 7 bases; unmatched junction nucleotides: 8. The CDR3 loop reads CASSPMTGWNEQFF. In DNA form, the CDR3 reads TGTGCCAGCAGCCCCATGACAGGGTGGAATGAGCAGTTCTTC.

The CDR3 DNA reads TGCAGTGCCGGCGGGCGTTCCTACAATGAGCAGTTCTTC. Protein sequence: CSAGGRSYNEQFF. The V call is TRBV20-1, the J call TRBJ2-1, with D perhaps TRBD2 (5 bases). The CDR3 has 13 residues. Germline V gene lookup returns CDR1 DFQATT and CDR2 SNEGSKA (reference sequence). Trimming removed 6 bases from V and 1 base from J, with 10 bases in between.

The chain employs TRBV7-2 and TRBJ2-7; 10 nucleotides line up with TRBD2. Germline V lookup: CDR1 SGHTA, CDR2 FQGNSA. CDR3 length equals 15 residues. V lost 5 bases and J lost 3; bases outside the gene matches: 7. The CDR3 spells CASSPRTSGYYEQYF. CDR3 nucleotide sequence: TGTGCCAGCAGCCCGCGGACTAGCGGATACTACGAGCAGTACTTC.

The chain has TRBV5-1 and TRBJ2-2, with TRBD1 matching 7 bases. Germline lookup yields CDR1 SGHRS and CDR2 YFSETQ. Trimming cost V 4 bases and J 6 bases; bases outside gene matches: 6. This CDR3 is 14 amino acids long. CDR3 loop: CASSITDRAGELFF. The CDR3 coding sequence is TGCGCCAGCAGCATAACCGACAGGGCCGGGGAGCTGTTTTTT.

This clonotype was observed a handful of times. The V gene is TRBV12-3 or TRBV12-4, the J gene TRBJ1-4; D not certain. Between the trimmed V and J ends, which lost 6 bases and 0 bases, there was a span of 8 bases. This CDR3 spans 14 amino acids. As DNA, the CDR3 is TGTGCCAGCAGACGGTTCGCAACTAATGAAAAACTGTTTTTT. Translating it yields CASRRFATNEKLFF.

V usage is TRBV14 and J usage is TRBJ2-1, with TRBD1 matching 11 bases. Trimming removed 2 bases from V and 9 bases from J; junction bases left unmatched: 9. This CDR3 contains 16 residues. CDR1 SGHDN and CDR2 FVKESK come from the germline V gene. The DNA of the CDR3 is TGTGCCAGCAGCCAATTAGGCCGGACAGGGGGCACTGAGCAGTTCTTC. Protein sequence: CASSQLGRTGGTEQFF.

The chain joins TRBV6-2 or TRBV6-3 to TRBJ1-6; a weak D match, TRBD1 (5 bases). Deletions cut 0 bases from V and 6 bases from J, with 9 bases between. Germline lookup yields CDR1 MNHEY and CDR2 SVGEGT. CDR3 size: 15 residues. CDR3 in amino acids: CASSYSKRGNSPLHF. The CDR3 coding sequence is TGTGCCAGCAGTTACTCGAAAAGGGGTAATTCACCCCTCCACTTT.

The V call is TRBV7-3, the J call TRBJ2-7; D remains ambiguous. CDR3 length equals 15 residues. Trimming removed 0 bases at V and 1 base at J, with 10 bases between. Per the germline V gene, CDR1 is SGHTA and CDR2 is FQGTGA. CDR3 nucleotide sequence: TGTGCCAGCAGCTTAACTGGGCGCGGATCCTACGAGCAGTACTTC. Its protein product is CASSLTGRGSYEQYF.

This chain connects TRBV5-1 to TRBJ2-5, with a tentative D call TRBD1 (7 bases). Germline CDR1 is SGHRS and CDR2 is YFSETQ. V shed 0 bases and J shed 2 bases, with 14 bases lying between them. The CDR3 is 16 amino acids. This CDR3 reads CASSLVGRGVQETQYF. CDR3 nucleotide sequence: TGCGCCAGCAGCTTGGTGGGCAGGGGGGTTCAAGAGACCCAGTACTTC.

This clonotype appeared once. The gene calls are TRBV6-2 or TRBV6-3 and TRBJ1-2; no reliable D call. The CDR3 is 15 amino acids. Germline V CDR1 and CDR2: MNHEY, SVGEGT. The V gene lost 5 bases and the J gene lost 2 bases, with 15 bases spanning the gap. CDR3 in amino acids: CASSRPGQANYGYTF. In DNA form, the CDR3 reads TGTGCCAGCAGTCGTCCGGGCCAAGCAAACTATGGCTACACCTTC.

V is TRBV20-1 and J is TRBJ1-2, with TRBD1 as a possible D gene (5 bases). Germline V CDR1 and CDR2: DFQATT, SNEGSKA (reference sequence). CDR3 size: 11 residues. V shed 5 bases and J shed 13 bases, with 17 bases lying between them. CDR3 bases: TGCAGTGCTCGCCTGGGACGACTCGGCACCTTC. Its translation: CSARLGRLGTF.

The rearrangement joins TRBV6-1 to TRBJ2-5; D is perhaps TRBD1 (6 bases). This CDR3 is built from 13 residues. Trimming took 5 bases from V and 11 from J, leaving 18 bases between them. The germline V gene has CDR1 MNHNS and CDR2 SASEGT. The CDR3 reads CASSSEGTYEQYF. For the CDR3, the DNA is TGTGCCAGCAGTTCAGAGGGGACATATGAGCAGTACTTC.

There are a few counts of this clonotype. The J gene is TRBJ2-7, the V gene TRBV29-1, with D unresolved. The germline V and J ends were trimmed by 3 bases and 2 bases, with 8 bases remaining between them. In germline, CDR1 is SQVTM, CDR2 ANQGSEA. This CDR3 region has 12 residues. The CDR3: CSVDGGPYEQYF. In DNA form, the CDR3 reads TGCAGCGTTGATGGCGGACCCTACGAGCAGTACTTC.

The CDR3 spells CASSFRGLQETQYF. As DNA, the CDR3 is TGTGCCAGCAGCTTCAGGGGCCTGCAAGAGACCCAGTACTTC. V usage is TRBV7-2 and J usage is TRBJ2-5, with TRBD1 as a possible D gene (6 bases). Germline lookup yields CDR1 SGHTA and CDR2 FQGNSA. Trimming removed 3 bases from V and 2 bases from J, with 10 bases in between. The CDR3 runs 14 residues.

There are a few counts of this clonotype. V and J are TRBV10-2 and TRBJ1-2; D is uncertain. CDR1 is WSHSY and CDR2 is SAAADI in the germline V gene. The CDR3 totals 13 residues. V dropped 0 bases and J dropped 5 bases, with 7 bases sitting between them. CDR3 bases: TGCGCCAGCAGTGAGTCGTCGGGGTATGGCTACACCTTC. Translating it yields CASSESSGYGYTF.

This clonotype was seen ten or more times. The chain links TRBV5-1 to TRBJ2-7; 10 bases are a match to TRBD1. Germline V lookup: CDR1 SGHRS, CDR2 YFSETQ. Germline trimming cut 1 base from V and 5 bases from J; bases unmatched to any gene: 6. This CDR3 has 15 residues. The CDR3 loop is CASSLSGQGGHEQYF. The CDR3, as DNA: TGCGCCAGCAGCTTGAGCGGACAGGGGGGGCACGAGCAGTACTTC.

This clonotype was found a few times. The chain joins TRBV20-1 to TRBJ2-4; possible D gene TRBD2, 7 bases. CDR3 length equals 15 residues. The germline gives CDR1 DFQATT, CDR2 SNEGSKA (reference sequence). Trimming removed 4 bases at V and 5 bases at J, with 18 bases between. The CDR3 DNA follows: TGCAGTGCTAACGAACAGGGAGGGTGGGAAAACATTCAGTACTTC. Residues: CSANEQGGWENIQYF.

This clonotype was detected ten times or more. CDR3 nucleotide sequence: TGCAGTGCTAGTTATAAGGACCACGGGGGCAATGAGCAGTTCTTC. Amino acids: CSASYKDHGGNEQFF. The chain uses TRBV20-1 and TRBJ2-1; D possibly corresponds to TRBD2 (6 bases). In germline, CDR1 is DFQATT, CDR2 SNEGSKA (reference sequence). This CDR3 has 15 amino acids. V gave up 3 bases and J gave up 6 bases, with 18 bases separating them.

This clonotype has more than one count but fewer than ten. The chain links TRBV18 to TRBJ2-3; unclear D gene. Trimming took off 6 bases at V and 2 bases at J, with 12 bases between the two ends. CDR3 length equals 14 residues. Germline lookup yields CDR1 KGHSH and CDR2 LQKENI. The CDR3: CASSPDSYTDTQYF. The CDR3 bases are TGTGCCAGCTCTCCCGACTCATACACAGATACGCAGTATTTT. The full variable domain, completed using reference TRBV18 and TRBJ2-3, is NAGVMQNPRHLVRRRGQEARLRCSPMKGHSHVYWYRQLPEEGLKFMVYLQKENIIDESGMPKERFSAEFPKEGPSILRIQQVVRGDSAAYFCASSPDSYTDTQYFGPGTRLTVL.

This clonotype was observed a handful of times. The rearrangement uses TRBV7-9 and TRBJ2-7; perhaps TRBD2 as D (5 bases). The germline V and J ends were trimmed by 1 base and 0 bases, with 13 bases remaining between them. The CDR3 has 16 amino acids. Germline V gene data show CDR1 as SEHNR and CDR2 as FQNEAQ (reference sequence). CDR3 sequence reads: CASSLVRGSRSYEQYF. The CDR3 DNA sequence: TGTGCCAGCAGCTTAGTTCGGGGATCTCGCTCCTACGAGCAGTACTTC. The entire variable domain, with the rest obtained from reference TRBV7-9 and TRBJ2-7, is as follows: DTGVSQNPRHKITKRGQNVTFRCDPISEHNRLYWYRQTLGQGPEFLTYFQNEAQLEKSRLLSDRFSAERPKGSFSTLEIQRTEQGDSAMYLCASSLVRGSRSYEQYFGPGTRLTVT.

As for this clonotype: The junction departs from the called germline gene at one end, perhaps through a read error. The chain carries TRBV20-1 and TRBJ2-3; TRBD2 matches at 9 bases. The CDR3 is 14 amino acids. Looked up from germline, CDR1 is DFQATT and CDR2 is SNEGSKA (reference sequence). The CDR3 is CSAASGMVTDTHYF. In nucleotides, the CDR3 is TGCAGTGCGGCTAGCGGGATGGTGACAGATACGCATTATTTT.

V gene TRBV7-3 combines with J gene TRBJ2-4, with D perhaps matching TRBD2 (6 bases). The end of the DNA aligns better with TRBJ2-7, so the J call may be wrong. The germline CDR1 and CDR2 sequences are SGHTA and FQGTGA. The CDR3 contains 15 residues. DNA of the CDR3: TGTGCCAGCAGCTCTAGCGCTCTAGGTTCCCACGAGCAGTACTTC. Translation: CASSSSALGSHEQYF.

This sequence joins TRBV29-1 and TRBJ1-2; D remains ambiguous. CDR3 length: 13 residues. CDR1 SQVTM and CDR2 ANQGSEA come from the germline V gene. Trimming cost V 4 bases and J 8 bases, with 17 bases left between them. The CDR3 loop is CSVVTRTAGGYTF. DNA of the CDR3: TGCAGCGTTGTTACTAGGACCGCCGGGGGCTACACCTTC.

V usage is TRBV20-1 and J usage is TRBJ2-7; 8 bases line up with TRBD2. The V segment lost 4 bases and the J segment 3 bases; nucleotides outside the gene matches: 8. Germline CDR1 is DFQATT and CDR2 is SNEGSKA (reference sequence). The CDR3 has 14 amino acids. The CDR3 DNA follows: TGCAGTGCTACCCGAGCCGGGGGGGGCTACGAGCAGTACTTC. It encodes CSATRAGGGYEQYF.

The rearrangement joins TRBV29-1 to TRBJ2-7; no definite D call. Trimming stripped 4 bases from V and 5 bases from J, with 9 bases between. This CDR3 region has 11 residues. Germline CDR1 is SQVTM and CDR2 is ANQGSEA. In DNA form, the CDR3 reads TGCAGCGTTGCACAGCTCGACGAGCAGTACTTC. Translation: CSVAQLDEQYF.

The genes are TRBV7-2 and TRBJ2-5; possibly TRBD2 for D (7 bases). TRBJ2-7 matches the DNA end more closely, so the J call is doubtful. The CDR3 has 16 residues. Looked up from germline, CDR1 is SGHTA and CDR2 is FQGNSA. The CDR3 nucleotides read TGTGCCAGCAGCTCCCCGCACGGGGGGCGCTCCTACGAGCAGTACTTC. Translation: CASSSPHGGRSYEQYF.

The chain links TRBV7-2 to TRBJ2-7; TRBD1 matches at 11 bases. The trim removed 3 bases at V and 3 bases at J, leaving 7 bases unmatched. The CDR3 is 16 amino acids. Germline-derived CDR1 and CDR2 are SGHTA and FQGNSA. The chain's CDR3 is CASSLAAGTGGYEQYF. CDR3 nucleotides: TGTGCCAGCAGCTTGGCAGCCGGGACAGGGGGCTACGAGCAGTACTTC. Supplemented by reference TRBV7-2 and TRBJ2-7, the full variable domain reads GAGVSQSPSNKVTEKGKDVELRCDPISGHTALYWYRQSLGQGLEFLIYFQGNSAPDKSGLPSDRFSAERTGGSVSTLTIQRTQQEDSAVYLCASSLAAGTGGYEQYFGPGTRLTVT.

This sequence joins TRBV6-5 and TRBJ2-6; D is undetermined. The CDR3 extends over 17 amino acids. Germline values: CDR1 MNHEY, CDR2 SVGAGI. Trimming took 0 bases from V and 3 from J, leaving 12 bases between them. The CDR3 here is CASSYSRQAVGANVLTF. The CDR3 nucleotides read TGTGCCAGCAGTTACTCGCGCCAGGCTGTTGGGGCCAACGTCCTGACTTTC.

The chain carries TRBV10-3 and TRBJ2-4; 9 positions match TRBD1. TRBJ2-7 explains the end of the DNA better; the J call may be wrong. The germline V gene has CDR1 ENHRY and CDR2 SYGVKD. The CDR3 loop spans 14 amino acids. Here the CDR3 DNA reads TGTGCCATCAGTGCGGACAGGGGAGTCGTCGAGCAGTACTTC. This translates into CAISADRGVVEQYF.